This TCR beta chain was obtained from a study of a mutant IDH1 vaccine in newly diagnosed glioma. Study context: Former treatment meant radiotherapy, temozolomide, or both; the majority had gotten both.

Findings of the study overall: A vaccine-induced immune response developed in roughly 93% of the patients. There seemed to be no relation between pseudoprogression and changes in top peripheral T cell clonotypes.

Data came from immunoSEQ multiplex PCR; TCRdb stores just in-frame clones and leaves some out. The profile shows 15,000 to 20,000 clones, 70% to 80% of them singletons. As concerns this clone: The antigen is undetermined.

Described time point: baseline, week 1 (first vaccination visit). Treatment described: pre-vaccination baseline after standard-of-care therapy. The source material was PBMCs, sampled from a glioma patient treated with radiotherapy, temozolomide or both. This TCR came from a man in his forties with glioma.

This chain's CDR3 is CASSPAVWAGLFPNEQYF. The CDR3 coding sequence is TGTGCCAGCAGCCCAGCGGTTTGGGCGGGACTATTTCCTAACGAGCAGTACTTC. This rearrangement joins TRBV11-2 to TRBJ2-5; 7 nucleotides match TRBD2. The DNA end favors TRBJ2-7, so the J call may be wrong. This CDR3 has 18 amino acids. In germline, CDR1 is SGHAT, CDR2 FQNNGV.